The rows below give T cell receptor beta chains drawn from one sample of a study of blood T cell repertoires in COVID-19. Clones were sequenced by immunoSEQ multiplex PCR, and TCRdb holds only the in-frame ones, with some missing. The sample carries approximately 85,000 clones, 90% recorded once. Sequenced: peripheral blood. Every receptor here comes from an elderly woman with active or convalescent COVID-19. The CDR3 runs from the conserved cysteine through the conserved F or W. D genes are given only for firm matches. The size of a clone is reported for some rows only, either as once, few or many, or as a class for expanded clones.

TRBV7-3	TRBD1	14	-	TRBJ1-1	CASSSVPTGGKAFF	TGTGCCAGCAGCTCTGTCCCCACAGGGGGGAAAGCTTTCTTT
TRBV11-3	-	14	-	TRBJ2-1	CASSGQNSFDEQFF	TGTGCCAGCAGCGGACAGAATTCTTTCGATGAGCAGTTCTTC
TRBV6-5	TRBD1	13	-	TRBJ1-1	CASRRRQGGEAFF	TGTGCCAGCAGACGTAGACAGGGTGGTGAAGCTTTCTTT
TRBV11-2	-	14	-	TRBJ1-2	CASSLAPGDYGYTF	TGTGCCAGCAGCTTAGCCCCGGGGGACTATGGCTACACCTTC
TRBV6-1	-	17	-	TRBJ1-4	CASSEYPGQATNEKLFF	TGTGCCAGCAGTGAATACCCGGGACAAGCAACTAATGAAAAACTGTTTTTT
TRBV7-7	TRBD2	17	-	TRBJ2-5	CASSLDLAGGDQETQYF	TGTGCTAGCAGCTTAGACCTAGCGGGAGGGGACCAAGAGACCCAGTACTTC
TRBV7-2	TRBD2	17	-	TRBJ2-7	CASSFRLAGTSSYEQYF	TGTGCCAGCAGCTTCAGACTAGCGGGGACGAGCTCCTACGAGCAGTACTTC
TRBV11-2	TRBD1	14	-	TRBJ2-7	CASSSGTGGAQQYF	TGTGCCAGCAGCTCCGGGACAGGGGGCGCCCAGCAGTACTTC
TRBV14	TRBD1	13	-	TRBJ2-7	CASSQDRTGEQYF	TGTGCCAGCAGCCAAGACCGGACAGGGGAGCAGTACTTC
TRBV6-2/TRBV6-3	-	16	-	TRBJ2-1	CASSLMGGRVGNEQFF	TGTGCCAGCAGCCTCATGGGGGGAAGGGTTGGTAATGAGCAGTTCTTC
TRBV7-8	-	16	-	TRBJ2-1	CASSRSYRVGDNEQFF	TGTGCCAGCAGCCGAAGCTACAGGGTCGGGGACAATGAGCAGTTCTTC
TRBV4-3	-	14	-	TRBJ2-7	CASSQGAGSGEQYF	TGCGCCAGCAGCCAAGGGGCAGGGTCGGGCGAGCAGTACTTC
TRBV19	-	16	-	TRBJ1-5	CASMRDKRQALRPQHF	TGTGCCAGTATGAGGGACAAACGACAAGCGTTACGGCCCCAGCATTTT
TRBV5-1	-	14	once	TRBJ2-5	CASSFAGSVETQYF	TGCGCCAGCAGCTTCGCAGGGTCCGTGGAGACCCAGTACTTC
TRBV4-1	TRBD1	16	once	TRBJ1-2	CASSQLGQGIREGYTF	TGCGCCAGCAGCCAGTTGGGACAGGGCATAAGAGAGGGCTACACCTTC
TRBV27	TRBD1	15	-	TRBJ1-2	CASSPGQVPNYGYTF	TGTGCCAGCAGCCCGGGACAGGTCCCTAACTATGGCTACACCTTC
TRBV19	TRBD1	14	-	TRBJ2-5	CASRIRQGQETQYF	TGTGCCAGTAGAATTCGACAGGGGCAAGAGACCCAGTACTTC
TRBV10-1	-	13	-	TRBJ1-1	CASSDTLAVDAFF	TGCGCCAGCAGTGATACCTTGGCGGTCGATGCTTTCTTT
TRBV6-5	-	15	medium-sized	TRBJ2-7	CASSPGGLFSYEQYF	TGTGCCAGCAGTCCCGGGGGACTTTTTTCCTACGAGCAGTACTTC
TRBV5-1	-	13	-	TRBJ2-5	CASSLYRQETQYF	TGCGCCAGCAGCTTGTACAGACAAGAGACCCAGTACTTC
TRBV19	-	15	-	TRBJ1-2	CASNRGAGRGYGYTF	TGTGCCAGTAATCGGGGAGCAGGACGAGGCTATGGCTACACCTTC
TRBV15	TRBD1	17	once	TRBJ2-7	CATSRVVGTGVSYEQYF	TGTGCCACCAGCAGGGTGGTGGGGACAGGGGTTTCCTACGAGCAGTACTTC
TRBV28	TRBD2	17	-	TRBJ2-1	CASSLLGLAGANNEQFF	TGTGCCAGCAGTCTACTTGGACTAGCGGGAGCCAACAATGAGCAGTTCTTC
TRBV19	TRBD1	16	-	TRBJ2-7	CASSPDRGQRSYEQYF	TGTGCCAGTAGTCCGGACAGGGGACAGCGCTCCTACGAGCAGTACTTC
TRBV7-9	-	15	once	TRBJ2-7	CASSFGGAISYEQYF	TGTGCCAGCAGCTTTGGAGGGGCTATTTCCTACGAGCAGTACTTC
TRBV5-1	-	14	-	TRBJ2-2	CASSQGQNTGELFF	TGCGCCAGCAGCCAGGGACAAAACACCGGGGAGCTGTTTTTT
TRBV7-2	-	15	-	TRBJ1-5	CASSSASGLEQPQHF	TGTGCCAGCAGCTCAGCTTCAGGGCTTGAGCAGCCCCAGCATTTT
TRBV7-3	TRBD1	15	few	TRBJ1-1	CASSPDSGQSAEAFF	TGTGCCAGCAGCCCGGATTCGGGACAGAGCGCTGAAGCTTTCTTT
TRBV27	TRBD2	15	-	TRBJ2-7	CASSPIGSPAGEQYF	TGTGCCAGCAGTCCGATCGGGTCCCCAGCGGGGGAGCAGTACTTC
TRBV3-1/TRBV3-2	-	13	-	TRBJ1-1	CASSPWGGTEAFF	TGTGCCAGCAGTCCCTGGGGGGGCACTGAAGCTTTCTTT
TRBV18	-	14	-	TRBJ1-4	CASSPDRVNEKLFF	TGTGCCAGCTCACCAGACAGAGTTAATGAAAAACTGTTTTTT
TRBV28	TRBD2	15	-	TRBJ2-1	CASKSVGGRVDEQFF	TGTGCCAGCAAGTCAGTCGGCGGGAGGGTAGATGAGCAGTTCTTC
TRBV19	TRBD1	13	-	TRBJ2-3	CASSRQGKDTQYF	TGTGCCAGTAGTCGACAGGGGAAAGATACGCAGTATTTT
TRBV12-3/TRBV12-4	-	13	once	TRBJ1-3	CASSIRRGNTIYF	TGTGCCAGCAGTATTAGACGCGGGAACACCATATATTTT
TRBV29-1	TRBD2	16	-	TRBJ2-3	CSVGTSGRAAADTQYF	TGCAGCGTCGGGACTAGCGGGAGGGCCGCCGCAGATACGCAGTATTTT
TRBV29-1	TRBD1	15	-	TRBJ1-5	CSVEDPGQGARPQHF	TGCAGCGTTGAAGACCCGGGACAGGGGGCCCGGCCCCAGCATTTT
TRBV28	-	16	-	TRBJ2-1	CASSTRLEGFRNEQFF	TGTGCCAGCAGTACTAGACTGGAGGGTTTTAGGAATGAGCAGTTCTTC
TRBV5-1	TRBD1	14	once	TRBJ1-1	CASSAQGVGTEAFF	TGCGCCAGCAGCGCACAGGGGGTTGGCACTGAAGCTTTCTTT
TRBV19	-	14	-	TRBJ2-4	CASSIWQGKNIQYF	TGTGCCAGTAGTATATGGCAGGGGAAAAACATTCAGTACTTC
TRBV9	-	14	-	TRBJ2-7	CASSVDQGFYEQYF	TGTGCCAGCAGCGTAGACCAGGGCTTCTACGAGCAGTACTTC
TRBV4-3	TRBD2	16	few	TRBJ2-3	CASSQDPGGSTDTQYF	TGCGCCAGCAGCCAAGATCCGGGGGGTAGCACAGATACGCAGTATTTT
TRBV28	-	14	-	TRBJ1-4	CASKWRGANEKLFF	TGTGCCAGCAAATGGCGGGGGGCGAATGAAAAACTGTTTTTT
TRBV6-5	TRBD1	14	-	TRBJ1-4	CASKEAGGREKLFF	TGTGCCAGCAAAGAGGCAGGGGGCAGGGAAAAACTGTTTTTT
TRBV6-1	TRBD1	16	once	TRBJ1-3	CASSDYRGGLGNTIYF	TGTGCCAGCAGTGATTACAGGGGAGGCCTCGGAAACACCATATATTTT
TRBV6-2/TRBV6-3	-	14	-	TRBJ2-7	CASSYLRGTYEQYF	TGTGCCAGCAGTTACCTTCGGGGGACCTACGAGCAGTACTTC
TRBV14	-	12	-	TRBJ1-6	CASSQTLSPLHF	TGTGCCAGCAGCCAAACGCTATCACCCCTCCACTTT
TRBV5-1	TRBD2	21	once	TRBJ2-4	CASSLTTSQGLAGGLGNIQYF	TGCGCCAGCAGCTTGACTACATCTCAGGGACTAGCGGGAGGCCTGGGAAACATTCAGTACTTC
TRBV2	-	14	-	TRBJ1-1	CASGRTLENTEAFF	TGTGCCAGCGGGAGGACACTGGAGAACACTGAAGCTTTCTTT
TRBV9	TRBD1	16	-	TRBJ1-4	CASSAGQGATNEKLFF	TGTGCCAGCAGCGCCGGACAGGGGGCGACTAATGAAAAACTGTTTTTT
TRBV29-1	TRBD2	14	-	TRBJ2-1	CSVEFQRGYNEQFF	TGCAGCGTTGAATTCCAGCGGGGTTACAATGAGCAGTTCTTC